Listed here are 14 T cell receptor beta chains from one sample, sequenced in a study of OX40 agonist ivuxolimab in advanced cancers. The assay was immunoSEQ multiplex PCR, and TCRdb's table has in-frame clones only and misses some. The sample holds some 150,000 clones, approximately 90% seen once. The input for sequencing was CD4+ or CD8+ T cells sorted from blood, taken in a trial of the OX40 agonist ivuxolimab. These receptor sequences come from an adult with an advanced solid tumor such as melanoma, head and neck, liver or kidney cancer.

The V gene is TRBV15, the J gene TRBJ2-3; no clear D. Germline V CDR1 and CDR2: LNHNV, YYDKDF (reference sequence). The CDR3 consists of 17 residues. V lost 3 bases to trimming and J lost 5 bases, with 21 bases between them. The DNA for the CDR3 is TGTGCCACCAGCAGGGGTTCTCCGACCCGGAATGGAGATACGCAGTATTTT. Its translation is CATSRGSPTRNGDTQYF. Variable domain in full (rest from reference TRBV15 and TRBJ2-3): DAMVIQNPRYQVTQFGKPVTLSCSQTLNHNVMYWYQQKSSQAPKLLFHYYDKDFNNEADTPDNFQSRRPNTSFCFLDIRSPGLGDTAMYLCATSRGSPTRNGDTQYFGPGTRLTVL.

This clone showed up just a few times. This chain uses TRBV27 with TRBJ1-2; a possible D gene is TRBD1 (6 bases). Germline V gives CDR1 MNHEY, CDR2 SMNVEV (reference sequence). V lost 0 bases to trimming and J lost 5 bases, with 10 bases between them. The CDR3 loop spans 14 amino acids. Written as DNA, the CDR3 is TGTGCCAGCAGTTTATCGCTGGGGGCGTATGGCTACACCTTC. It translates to CASSLSLGAYGYTF.

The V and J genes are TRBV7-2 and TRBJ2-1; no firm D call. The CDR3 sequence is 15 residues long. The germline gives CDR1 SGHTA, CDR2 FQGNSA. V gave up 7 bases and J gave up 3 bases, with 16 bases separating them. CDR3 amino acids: CASTFSPNSYNEQFF. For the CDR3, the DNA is TGTGCCAGCACCTTCTCCCCAAACAGCTACAATGAGCAGTTCTTC. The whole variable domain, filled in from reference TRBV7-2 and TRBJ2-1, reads GAGVSQSPSNKVTEKGKDVELRCDPISGHTALYWYRQSLGQGLEFLIYFQGNSAPDKSGLPSDRFSAERTGGSVSTLTIQRTQQEDSAVYLCASTFSPNSYNEQFFGPGTRLTVL.

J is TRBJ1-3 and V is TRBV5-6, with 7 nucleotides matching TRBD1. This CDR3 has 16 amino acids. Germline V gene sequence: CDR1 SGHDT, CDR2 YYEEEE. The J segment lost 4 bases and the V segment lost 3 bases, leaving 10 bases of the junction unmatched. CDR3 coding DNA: TGTGCCAGCAGCTACGGACAGGAGCTACTGGGAAACACCATATATTTT. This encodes CASSYGQELLGNTIYF.

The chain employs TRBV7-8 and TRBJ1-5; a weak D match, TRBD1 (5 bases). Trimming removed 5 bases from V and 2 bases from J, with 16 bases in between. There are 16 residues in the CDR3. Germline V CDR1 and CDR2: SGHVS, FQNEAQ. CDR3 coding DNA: TGTGCCAGCAGCAGTCCCAAAGGGGAGGGCAATCAGCCCCAGCATTTT. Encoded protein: CASSSPKGEGNQPQHF. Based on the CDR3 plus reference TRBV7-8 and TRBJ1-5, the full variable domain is GAGVSQSPRYKVAKRGQDVALRCDPISGHVSLFWYQQALGQGPEFLTYFQNEAQLDKSGLPSDRFFAERPEGSVSTLKIQRTQQEDSAVYLCASSSPKGEGNQPQHFGDGTRLSIL.

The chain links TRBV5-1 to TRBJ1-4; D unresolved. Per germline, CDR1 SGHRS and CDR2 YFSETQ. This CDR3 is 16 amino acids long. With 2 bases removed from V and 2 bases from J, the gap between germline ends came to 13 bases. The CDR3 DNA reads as TGCGCCAGCAGCTTCGGTGGGTCAGTTACTAATGAAAAACTGTTTTTT. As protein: CASSFGGSVTNEKLFF.

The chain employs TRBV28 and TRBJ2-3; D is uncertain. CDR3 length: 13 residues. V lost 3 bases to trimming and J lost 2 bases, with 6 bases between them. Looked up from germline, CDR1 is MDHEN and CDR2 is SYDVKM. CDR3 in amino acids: CASSFPLTDTQYF. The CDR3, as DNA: TGTGCCAGCAGTTTCCCGCTCACAGATACGCAGTATTTT.

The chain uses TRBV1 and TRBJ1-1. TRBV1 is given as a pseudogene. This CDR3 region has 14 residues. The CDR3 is CTSPGKRENTEAFF. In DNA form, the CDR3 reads TGCACCAGCCCTGGAAAAAGAGAGAACACTGAAGCTTTCTTT.

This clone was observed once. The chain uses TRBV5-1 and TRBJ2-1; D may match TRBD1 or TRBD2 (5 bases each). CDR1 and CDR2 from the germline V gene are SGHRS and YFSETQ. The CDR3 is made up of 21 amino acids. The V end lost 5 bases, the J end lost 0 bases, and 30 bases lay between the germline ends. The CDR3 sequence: CASRPVLDSGATASSYNEQFF. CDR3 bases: TGCGCCAGCAGGCCGGTCCTCGACTCCGGGGCGACGGCTAGCTCCTACAATGAGCAGTTCTTC.

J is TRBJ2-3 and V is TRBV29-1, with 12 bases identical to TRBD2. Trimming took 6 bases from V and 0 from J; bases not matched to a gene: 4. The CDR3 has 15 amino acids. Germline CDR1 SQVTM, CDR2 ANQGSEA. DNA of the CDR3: TGCAGCGTGGGACTAGCGGGTTCGAGCACAGATACGCAGTATTTT. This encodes CSVGLAGSSTDTQYF.

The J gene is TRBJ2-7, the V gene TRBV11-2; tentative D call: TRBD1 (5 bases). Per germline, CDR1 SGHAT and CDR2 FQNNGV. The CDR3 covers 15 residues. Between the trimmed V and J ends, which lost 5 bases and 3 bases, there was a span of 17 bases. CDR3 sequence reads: CASSLPTASGYEQYF. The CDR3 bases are TGTGCCAGCAGCCTCCCGACAGCCTCGGGCTACGAGCAGTACTTC. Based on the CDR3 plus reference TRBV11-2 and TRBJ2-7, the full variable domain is EAGVAQSPRYKIIEKRQSVAFWCNPISGHATLYWYQQILGQGPKLLIQFQNNGVVDDSQLPKDRFSAERLKGVDSTLKIQPAKLEDSAVYLCASSLPTASGYEQYFGPGTRLTVT.

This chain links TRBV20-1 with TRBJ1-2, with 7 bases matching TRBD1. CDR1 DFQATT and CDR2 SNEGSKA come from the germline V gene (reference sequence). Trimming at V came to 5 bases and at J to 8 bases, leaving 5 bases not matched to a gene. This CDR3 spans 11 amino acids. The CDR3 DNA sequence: TGCAGTGCTTCTAACAGGGGCGGCTACACCTTC. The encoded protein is CSASNRGGYTF.

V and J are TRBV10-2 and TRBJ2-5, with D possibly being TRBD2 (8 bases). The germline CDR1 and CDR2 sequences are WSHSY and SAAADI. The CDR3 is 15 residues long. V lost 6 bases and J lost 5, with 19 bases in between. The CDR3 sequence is CASRRQGAGVETQYF. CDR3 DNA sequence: TGCGCCAGCAGGAGACAGGGAGCGGGAGTGGAGACCCAGTACTTC.

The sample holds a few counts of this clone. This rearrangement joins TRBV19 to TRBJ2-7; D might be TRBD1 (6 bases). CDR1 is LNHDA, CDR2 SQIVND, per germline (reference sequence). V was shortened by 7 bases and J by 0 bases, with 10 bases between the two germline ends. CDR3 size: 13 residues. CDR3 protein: CASNPDSSYEQYF. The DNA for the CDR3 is TGTGCCAGTAATCCGGACAGCTCCTACGAGCAGTACTTC.